A selection of T cell receptor beta chains follows, all from one sample in a study of OX40 agonist ivuxolimab in advanced cancers. The repertoire was sequenced with immunoSEQ multiplex PCR; TCRdb's copy has only in-frame clones and lacks some. The sample carries 85,000 to 95,000 clones, about 91% recorded once. Sequenced material: CD4+ or CD8+ T cells sorted from blood, taken in a trial of the OX40 agonist ivuxolimab. The receptors were gathered from an adult with an advanced solid tumor such as melanoma, head and neck, liver or kidney cancer. Each CDR3 is given with its conserved first and last residue. The order of the fields is J gene, clone size, D gene, V gene, CDR3 DNA, CDR3 protein. The D gene is left open where the match is weak. Not every row has a clone size; where given, it reads once, few, many or a size class.

J: TRBJ1-3; size: NA; D: TRBD1; V: TRBV11-2; DNA: TGTGCCAGCAGCTCTCTGCGACAGGGGGCTCGTAGGGACACCATATATTTT; CDR3: CASSSLRQGARRDTIYF
J: TRBJ1-2; size: NA; D: NA; V: TRBV19; DNA: TGTGCCAGCCAAGGGGTATTGGGGGGCTACCCTGAAGGCTACACCTTC; CDR3: CASQGVLGGYPEGYTF
J: TRBJ1-1; size: NA; D: TRBD1; V: TRBV7-8; DNA: TGTGCCAGCAGCACCGACAGGGGCGTTACTGAAGCTTTCTTT; CDR3: CASSTDRGVTEAFF
J: TRBJ1-3; size: NA; D: NA; V: TRBV19; DNA: TGTGCCAGTAGTAGGACGGGGGCATCAGCTGGAAACACCATATATTTT; CDR3: CASSRTGASAGNTIYF
J: TRBJ1-1; size: NA; D: NA; V: TRBV5-5; DNA: TGTGCCAGCAGCCTGACGACACGGGGGAACACTGAAGCTTTCTTT; CDR3: CASSLTTRGNTEAFF
J: TRBJ2-5; size: NA; D: NA; V: TRBV7-2; DNA: TGTGCCAGCAGCCCCCGGGACCGGGAGACCCAGTACTTC; CDR3: CASSPRDRETQYF
J: TRBJ1-1; size: NA; D: NA; V: TRBV18; DNA: TGTGCCAGCTCACCGGTCAGTCTGAACACTGAAGCTTTCTTT; CDR3: CASSPVSLNTEAFF
J: TRBJ2-1; size: NA; D: NA; V: TRBV7-2; DNA: TGTGCCAGCAGCTTAGACAGGGCGTCCTACAATGAGCAGTTCTTC; CDR3: CASSLDRASYNEQFF
J: TRBJ2-7; size: NA; D: NA; V: TRBV25-1; DNA: TGTGCCAGCGGCGGGACAGCTTACGAGCAGTACTTC; CDR3: CASGGTAYEQYF
J: TRBJ2-1; size: once; D: NA; V: TRBV18; DNA: TGTGCCAGCTCACCAACAGGGTTCTACAATGAGCAGTTCTTC; CDR3: CASSPTGFYNEQFF
J: TRBJ1-4; size: NA; D: NA; V: TRBV6-1; DNA: TGTGCCAGCAGTGGGAATGGAGGCCCCGGTGAAAAACTGTTTTTT; CDR3: CASSGNGGPGEKLFF
J: TRBJ1-2; size: NA; D: NA; V: TRBV4-1; DNA: TGCGCCAGCAGCCAGGGTTTTCAGGGAACCTATGGCTACACCTTC; CDR3: CASSQGFQGTYGYTF
J: TRBJ2-5; size: NA; D: TRBD1; V: TRBV5-1; DNA: TGCGCCAGCAGCTTGGTGGGGACAGGGATGAGGGAGACCCAGTACTTC; CDR3: CASSLVGTGMRETQYF
J: TRBJ1-4; size: NA; D: TRBD1; V: TRBV5-1; DNA: TGCGCCAGCAGCTTGTACCGACAGGGCGGAGGTGAAAAACTGTTTTTT; CDR3: CASSLYRQGGGEKLFF
J: TRBJ2-7; size: NA; D: NA; V: TRBV6-5; DNA: TGTGCCAGCAGTTCTTCTCTAGGATCCGGCGAGCAGTACTTC; CDR3: CASSSSLGSGEQYF
J: TRBJ2-7; size: NA; D: TRBD2; V: TRBV11-2; DNA: TGTGCCAGCAGCTTTGGTAGCGGGAGTTACGAGCAGTACTTC; CDR3: CASSFGSGSYEQYF
J: TRBJ2-3; size: NA; D: TRBD1; V: TRBV19; DNA: TGTGCCAGTAGTAGGCGGGACAGGGGTGATGCAGATACGCAGTATTTT; CDR3: CASSRRDRGDADTQYF
J: TRBJ2-7; size: NA; D: NA; V: TRBV11-2; DNA: TGTGCCAGCAGCCGCTCCTACGAGCAGTACTTC; CDR3: CASSRSYEQYF
J: TRBJ2-2; size: NA; D: NA; V: TRBV28; DNA: TGTGCCAGCAGCCCGAACAGGGTTATTGGTATCGGGGAGCTGTTTTTT; CDR3: CASSPNRVIGIGELFF
J: TRBJ1-4; size: NA; D: NA; V: TRBV12-5; DNA: TGTGCTAGTGGTTTGGGGTTAGGGGGGCTTCGGACAACTAATGAAAAACTGTTTTTT; CDR3: CASGLGLGGLRTTNEKLFF
J: TRBJ1-1; size: once; D: NA; V: TRBV18; DNA: TGTGCCAGCTCAGACTACCCCGGGACTGAGGCTTTCTTT; CDR3: CASSDYPGTEAFF
J: TRBJ2-7; size: NA; D: NA; V: TRBV5-1; DNA: TGCGCCAGCAGCTTATACCGCCGGACAGACCTGGACGAGCAGTACTTC; CDR3: CASSLYRRTDLDEQYF
J: TRBJ1-2; size: once; D: NA; V: TRBV28; DNA: TGTGCCAGCAGTTTGTCGCAAAGGTCCCCAGAGTTC; CDR3: CASSLSQRSPEF
J: TRBJ1-2; size: NA; D: TRBD1; V: TRBV10-3; DNA: TGTGCCATCAGTGGACAGGGGGCCTATGGCTACACCTTC; CDR3: CAISGQGAYGYTF
J: TRBJ2-1; size: NA; D: TRBD2; V: TRBV7-9; DNA: TGTGCCAGCAGCTTTACCGATAGCGGGACTAGCGGCTACAATGAGCAGTTCTTC; CDR3: CASSFTDSGTSGYNEQFF
J: TRBJ2-1; size: NA; D: NA; V: TRBV30; DNA: TGTGCCTGGAGTCCGGACCATTACAATGAGCAGTTCTTC; CDR3: CAWSPDHYNEQFF
J: TRBJ2-6; size: NA; D: NA; V: TRBV6-6; DNA: TGTGCCAGCAGCGTAGATCGGGACTCTGGGGCCAACGTCCTGACTTTC; CDR3: CASSVDRDSGANVLTF
J: TRBJ1-1; size: NA; D: TRBD1; V: TRBV19; DNA: TGTGCCAGTAGGCGGGCGGGACAGAAGCTTAACACTGAAGCTTTCTTT; CDR3: CASRRAGQKLNTEAFF
J: TRBJ1-5; size: few; D: NA; V: TRBV6-6; DNA: TGTGCCAGCAGCCAATTCAGACAGCCCCAGCATTTT; CDR3: CASSQFRQPQHF
J: TRBJ1-4; size: NA; D: TRBD1; V: TRBV28; DNA: TGTGCCAGCCTGGACAGGGGTAGTGAAAAACTGTTTTTT; CDR3: CASLDRGSEKLFF
J: TRBJ1-4; size: NA; D: NA; V: TRBV7-2; DNA: TGTGCCAGCAGTTACAGGTCAATTGGTGAAAAACTGTTTTTT; CDR3: CASSYRSIGEKLFF
J: TRBJ2-7; size: NA; D: NA; V: TRBV7-2; DNA: TGTGCCAGCAGCTTAGAGCTACAGGGTACGAGTTTCTACGAGCAGTACTTC; CDR3: CASSLELQGTSFYEQYF
J: TRBJ1-5; size: NA; D: NA; V: TRBV10-3; DNA: TGTGCCATCAGTGCCACTGAGGATCAGCCCCAGCATTTT; CDR3: CAISATEDQPQHF
J: TRBJ1-1; size: NA; D: NA; V: TRBV4-3; DNA: TGCGCCAGCAGCCAAGATGTGGCGAACACTGAAGCTTTCTTT; CDR3: CASSQDVANTEAFF
J: TRBJ1-5; size: NA; D: TRBD1; V: TRBV6-1; DNA: TGTGCCAGCAGTGACATCGTCCCGGGACAGGGTTATTGGCAGCCCCAGCATTTT; CDR3: CASSDIVPGQGYWQPQHF
J: TRBJ1-2; size: NA; D: NA; V: TRBV28; DNA: TGTGCCAGTTGGGGCGGTAGCTATGGCTACACCTTC; CDR3: CASWGGSYGYTF
J: TRBJ2-3; size: NA; D: NA; V: TRBV9; DNA: TGTGCCAGCAGCCCACAAAGTACTAGCACAGATACGCAGTATTTT; CDR3: CASSPQSTSTDTQYF
J: TRBJ1-3; size: NA; D: NA; V: TRBV30; DNA: TGTGCCTGGAGTGTACTATCAGCCCGCGCCTCTGGAAACACCATATATTTT; CDR3: CAWSVLSARASGNTIYF
J: TRBJ1-3; size: NA; D: TRBD1; V: TRBV9; DNA: TGTGCCAGCAGCGTGACACAGGGGACTGGAAACACCATATATTTT; CDR3: CASSVTQGTGNTIYF
J: TRBJ2-1; size: NA; D: NA; V: TRBV28; DNA: TGTGCCAGCAGTTTGGTCGTAGCGCTACCCTACAATGAGCAGTTCTTC; CDR3: CASSLVVALPYNEQFF